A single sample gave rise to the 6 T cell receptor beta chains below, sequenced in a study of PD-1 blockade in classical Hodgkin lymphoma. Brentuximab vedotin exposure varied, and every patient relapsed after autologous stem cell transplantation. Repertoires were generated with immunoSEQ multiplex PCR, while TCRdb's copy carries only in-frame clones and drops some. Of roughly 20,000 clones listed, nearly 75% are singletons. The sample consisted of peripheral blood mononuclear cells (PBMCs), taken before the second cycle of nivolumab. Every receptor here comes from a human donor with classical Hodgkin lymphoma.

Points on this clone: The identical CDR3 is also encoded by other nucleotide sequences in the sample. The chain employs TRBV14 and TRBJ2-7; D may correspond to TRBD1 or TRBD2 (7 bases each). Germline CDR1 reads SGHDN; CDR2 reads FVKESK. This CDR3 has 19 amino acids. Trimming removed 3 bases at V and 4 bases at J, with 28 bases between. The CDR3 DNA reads TGTGCCAGCAGCCATACCGGGGGGAGCAGACAGGGACTTACTTACGAGCAGTACTTC. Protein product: CASSHTGGSRQGLTYEQYF. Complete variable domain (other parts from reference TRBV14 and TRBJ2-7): EAGVTQFPSHSVIEKGQTVTLRCDPISGHDNLYWYRRVMGKEIKFLLHFVKESKQDESGMPNNRFLAERTGGTYSTLKVQPAELEDSGVYFCASSHTGGSRQGLTYEQYFGPGTRLTVT.

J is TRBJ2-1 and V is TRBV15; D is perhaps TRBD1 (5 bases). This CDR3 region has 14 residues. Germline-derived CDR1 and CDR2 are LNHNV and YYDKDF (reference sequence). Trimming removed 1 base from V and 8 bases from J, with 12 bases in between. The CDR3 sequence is CATSRVDIKYEQFF. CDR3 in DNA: TGTGCCACCAGCAGAGTGGACATTAAGTATGAGCAGTTCTTC.

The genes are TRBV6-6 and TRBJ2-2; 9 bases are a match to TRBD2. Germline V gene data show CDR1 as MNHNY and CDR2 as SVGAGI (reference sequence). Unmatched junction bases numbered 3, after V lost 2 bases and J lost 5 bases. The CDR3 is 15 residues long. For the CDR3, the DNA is TGTGCCAGCAGTTACCTAGCGGGACGGACCGGGGAGCTGTTTTTT. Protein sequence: CASSYLAGRTGELFF.

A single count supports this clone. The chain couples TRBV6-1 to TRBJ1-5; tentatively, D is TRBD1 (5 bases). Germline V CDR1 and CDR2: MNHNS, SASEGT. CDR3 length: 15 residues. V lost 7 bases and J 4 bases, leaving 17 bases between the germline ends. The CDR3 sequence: CASNGGRAGNQPQHF. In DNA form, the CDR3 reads TGTGCCAGCAACGGGGGACGCGCCGGGAATCAGCCCCAGCATTTT.

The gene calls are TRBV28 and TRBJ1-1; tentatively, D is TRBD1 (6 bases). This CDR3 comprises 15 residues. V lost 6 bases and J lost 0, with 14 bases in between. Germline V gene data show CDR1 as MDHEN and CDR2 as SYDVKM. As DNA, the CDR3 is TGTGCCAGCAGGCTAACGGACAGAATGAACACTGAAGCTTTCTTT. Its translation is CASRLTDRMNTEAFF.

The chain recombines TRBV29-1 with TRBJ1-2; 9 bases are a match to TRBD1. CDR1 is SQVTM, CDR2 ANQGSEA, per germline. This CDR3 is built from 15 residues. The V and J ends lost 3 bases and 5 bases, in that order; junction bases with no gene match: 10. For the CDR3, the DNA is TGCAGCGTTGATGAGGACAGGGGCGGCGGGTATGGCTACACCTTC. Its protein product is CSVDEDRGGGYGYTF.